This T cell receptor beta chain was captured in a study of blood T cell repertoires in COVID-19. Original data processing: Nucleated cell number was recorded as an estimate derived from reference gene primer amplification. Profiled with immunoSEQ multiplex PCR; TCRdb holds only in-frame clones, not every one. V and J calls and clone size are given by that table; D and trimming were obtained from the DNA. This sample has around 70,000 clones; roughly 80% occur once, and the top ten carry 18%. The CDR3 contains 13 residues. From germline, CDR1 is LNHDA and CDR2 SQIVND (reference sequence). The germline V and J ends were trimmed by 8 bases and 1 base, with 11 bases remaining between them.

Sequencing was carried out using peripheral blood. The J gene is TRBJ1-1, the V gene TRBV19; the D gene is possibly TRBD1 (6 bases). This TCR came from a woman in her sixties or seventies with acute or convalescent COVID-19. CDR3 DNA sequence: TGTGCCAGTCACCGAGGGGGGAACACTGAAGCTTTCTTT. Amino acid sequence: CASHRGGNTEAFF.